The clone carrying this T cell receptor beta chain was recorded only once. What it binds is unknown. The same CDR3 also results from other DNA sequences found in this sample. This specimen belongs to a study of Ad26.COV2.S vaccination and SARS-CoV-2 variants. Study-level background: The study gave Ad26.COV2.S intramuscularly, once or twice 56 days apart.

Assay: immunoSEQ multiplex PCR; the TCRdb copy retains only in-frame clones and omits some. Of over 400,000 clones in the sample, around 93% are singletons; the top ten hold approximately 1.6%. Germline CDR1 reads SGHDT; CDR2 reads YYEEEE. Trimming took off 1 base at V and 4 bases at J, with 3 bases between the two ends. The CDR3 has 11 residues. Regarding treatment: roughly 18 received Ad26.COV2.S at low or high dose, single or two shots; 5 received placebo; per-sample allocation not given. Samples came from day 63 after the first vaccine or placebo injection. Immunization relied on an Ad26 vector, which expressed Wuhan-strain SARS-CoV-2 spike. Whole-study results and caveats: Placebo and vaccine recipients had non-spike TCR breadth that was similar.

The receptor's source is a person aged 18-65 years who received the Ad26.COV2.S COVID-19 vaccine or a placebo. Specimen: peripheral blood, collected in a trial of Ad26.COV2.S vaccine versus placebo. The J gene is TRBJ2-7, the V gene TRBV5-6; unclear D gene. CDR3 DNA sequence: TGTGCCAGCAGCTTGACATACGAGCAGTACTTC. This encodes CASSLTYEQYF.